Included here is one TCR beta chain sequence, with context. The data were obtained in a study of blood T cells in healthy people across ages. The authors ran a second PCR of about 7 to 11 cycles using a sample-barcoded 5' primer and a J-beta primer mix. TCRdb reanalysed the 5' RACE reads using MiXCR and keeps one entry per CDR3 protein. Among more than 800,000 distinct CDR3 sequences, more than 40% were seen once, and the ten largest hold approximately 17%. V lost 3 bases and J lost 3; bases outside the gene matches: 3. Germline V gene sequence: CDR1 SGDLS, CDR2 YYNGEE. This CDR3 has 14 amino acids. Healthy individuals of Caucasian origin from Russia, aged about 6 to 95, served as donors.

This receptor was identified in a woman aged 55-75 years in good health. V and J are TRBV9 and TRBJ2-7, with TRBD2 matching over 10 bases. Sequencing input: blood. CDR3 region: CASSASSGGYEQYF. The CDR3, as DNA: TGTGCCAGCAGCGCATCTAGCGGGGGCTACGAGCAGTACTTC.